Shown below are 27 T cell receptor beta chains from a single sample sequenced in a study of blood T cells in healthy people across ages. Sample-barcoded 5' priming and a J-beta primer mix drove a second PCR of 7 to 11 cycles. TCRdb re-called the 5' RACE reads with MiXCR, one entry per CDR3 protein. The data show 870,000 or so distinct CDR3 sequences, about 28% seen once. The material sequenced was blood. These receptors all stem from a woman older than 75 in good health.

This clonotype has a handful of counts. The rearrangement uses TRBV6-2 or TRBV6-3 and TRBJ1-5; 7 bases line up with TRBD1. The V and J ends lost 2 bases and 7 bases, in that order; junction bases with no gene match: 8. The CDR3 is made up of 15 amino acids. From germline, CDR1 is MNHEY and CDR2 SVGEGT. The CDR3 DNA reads TGTGCCAGCAGTTACCGACAGGGTTCGGAGCAGCCCCAGCATTTT. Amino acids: CASSYRQGSEQPQHF.

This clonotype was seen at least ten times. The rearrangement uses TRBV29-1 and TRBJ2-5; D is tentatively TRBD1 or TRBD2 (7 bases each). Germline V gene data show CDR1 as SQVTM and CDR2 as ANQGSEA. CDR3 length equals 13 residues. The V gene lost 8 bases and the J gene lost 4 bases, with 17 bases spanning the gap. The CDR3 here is CSTGEGRGETQYF. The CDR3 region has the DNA TGCAGCACAGGGGAGGGGCGGGGAGAGACCCAGTACTTC.

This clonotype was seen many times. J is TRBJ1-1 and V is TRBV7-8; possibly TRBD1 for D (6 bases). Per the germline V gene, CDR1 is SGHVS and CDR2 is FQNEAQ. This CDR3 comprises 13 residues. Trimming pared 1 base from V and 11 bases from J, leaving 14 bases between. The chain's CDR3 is CASSLVVGGYAFF. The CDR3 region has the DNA TGTGCCAGCAGCTTAGTGGTTGGGGGCTATGCTTTCTTT.

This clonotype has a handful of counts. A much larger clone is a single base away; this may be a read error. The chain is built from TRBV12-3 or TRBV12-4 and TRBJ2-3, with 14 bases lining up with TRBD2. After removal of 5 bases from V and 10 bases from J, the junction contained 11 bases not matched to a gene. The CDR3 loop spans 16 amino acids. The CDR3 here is CASSPGLAGVGDAQYF. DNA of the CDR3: TGTGCCAGCAGTCCGGGACTAGCGGGGGTAGGGGATGCGCAGTATTTT.

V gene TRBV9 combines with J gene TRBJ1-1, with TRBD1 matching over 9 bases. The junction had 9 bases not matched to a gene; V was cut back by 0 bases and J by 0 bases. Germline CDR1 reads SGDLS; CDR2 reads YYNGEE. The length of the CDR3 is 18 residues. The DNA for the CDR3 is TGTGCCAGCAGCGTAGACGGGACAGGGCGCAAGGTGAACACTGAAGCTTTCTTT. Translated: CASSVDGTGRKVNTEAFF.

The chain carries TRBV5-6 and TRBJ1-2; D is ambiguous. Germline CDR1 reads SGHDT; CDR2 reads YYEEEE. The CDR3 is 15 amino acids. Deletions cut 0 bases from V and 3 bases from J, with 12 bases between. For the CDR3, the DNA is TGTGCCAGCAGCTTGGCGACGGTGGGCGACTATGGCTACACCTTC. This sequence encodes CASSLATVGDYGYTF.

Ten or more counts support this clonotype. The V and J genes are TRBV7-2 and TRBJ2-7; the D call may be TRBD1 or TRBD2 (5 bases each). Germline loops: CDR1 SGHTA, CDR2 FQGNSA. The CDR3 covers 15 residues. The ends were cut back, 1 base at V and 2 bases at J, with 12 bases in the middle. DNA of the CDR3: TGTGCCAGCAGCTTAGGAGGGGTAGGGGCCTACGAGCAGTACTTC. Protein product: CASSLGGVGAYEQYF.

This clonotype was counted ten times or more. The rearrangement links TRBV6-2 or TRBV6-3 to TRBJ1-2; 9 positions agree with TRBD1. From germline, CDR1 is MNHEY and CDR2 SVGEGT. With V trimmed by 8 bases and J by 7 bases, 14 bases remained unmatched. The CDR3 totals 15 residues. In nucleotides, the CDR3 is TGTGCCAGCGGGGGCAATCCGGGACAGGGTCCTGGCTACACCTTC. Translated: CASGGNPGQGPGYTF.

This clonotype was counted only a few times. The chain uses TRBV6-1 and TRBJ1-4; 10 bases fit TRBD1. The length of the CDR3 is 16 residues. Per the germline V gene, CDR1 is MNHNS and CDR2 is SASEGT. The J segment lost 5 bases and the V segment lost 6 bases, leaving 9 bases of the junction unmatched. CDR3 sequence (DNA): TGTGCCAGCAGGGACAGGGGGTTCGGGAGAAATGAAAAACTGTTTTTT. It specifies CASRDRGFGRNEKLFF.

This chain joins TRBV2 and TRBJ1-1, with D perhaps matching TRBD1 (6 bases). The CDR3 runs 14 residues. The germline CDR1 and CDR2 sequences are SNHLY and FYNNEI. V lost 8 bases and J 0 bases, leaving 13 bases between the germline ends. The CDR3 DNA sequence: TGTGCCAGCTCGGTGACAGGCATGAACACTGAAGCTTTCTTT. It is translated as CASSVTGMNTEAFF.

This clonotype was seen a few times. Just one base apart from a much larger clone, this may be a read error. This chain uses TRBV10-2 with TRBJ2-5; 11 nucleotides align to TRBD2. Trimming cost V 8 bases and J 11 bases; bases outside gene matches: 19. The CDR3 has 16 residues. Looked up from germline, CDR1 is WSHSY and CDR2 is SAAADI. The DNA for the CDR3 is TGCGCCAGCGGGGGCTCAACTAGCGGGGGATCAGGGGAGCAGTACTTC. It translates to CASGGSTSGGSGEQYF.

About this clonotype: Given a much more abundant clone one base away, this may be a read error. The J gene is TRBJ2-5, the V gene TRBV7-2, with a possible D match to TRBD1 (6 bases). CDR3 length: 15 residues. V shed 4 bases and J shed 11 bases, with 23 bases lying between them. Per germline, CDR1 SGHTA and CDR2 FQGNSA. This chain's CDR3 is CASSSVTRTGHEQYF. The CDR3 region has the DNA TGTGCCAGCAGCTCGGTCACACGAACAGGGCATGAGCAGTACTTC.

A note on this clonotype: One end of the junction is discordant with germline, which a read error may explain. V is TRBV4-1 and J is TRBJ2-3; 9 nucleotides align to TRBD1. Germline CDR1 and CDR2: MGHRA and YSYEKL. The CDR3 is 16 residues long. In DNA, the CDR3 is TGCACCAGCAGCCAGCGACAGGGGGGAGGTGAGGATACGCAGTATTTT. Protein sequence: CTSSQRQGGGEDTQYF.

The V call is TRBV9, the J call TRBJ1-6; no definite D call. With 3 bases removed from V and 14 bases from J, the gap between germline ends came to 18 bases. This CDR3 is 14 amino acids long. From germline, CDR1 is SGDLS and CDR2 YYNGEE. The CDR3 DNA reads TGTGCCAGCAGCGATGAGGACGGGCCCTGGACCCTCCACTTT. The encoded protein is CASSDEDGPWTLHF.

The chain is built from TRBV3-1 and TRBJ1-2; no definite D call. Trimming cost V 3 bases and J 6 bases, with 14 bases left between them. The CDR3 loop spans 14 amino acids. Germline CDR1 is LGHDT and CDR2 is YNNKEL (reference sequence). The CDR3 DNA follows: TGTGCCAGCAGCCATGGACCACCAGCCCATGGCTACACCTTC. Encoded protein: CASSHGPPAHGYTF. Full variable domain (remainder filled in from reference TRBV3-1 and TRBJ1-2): DTAVSQTPKYLVTQMGNDKSIKCEQNLGHDTMYWYKQDSKKFLKIMFSYNNKELIINETVPNRFSPKSPDKAHLNLHINSLELGDSAVYFCASSHGPPAHGYTFGSGTRLTVV.

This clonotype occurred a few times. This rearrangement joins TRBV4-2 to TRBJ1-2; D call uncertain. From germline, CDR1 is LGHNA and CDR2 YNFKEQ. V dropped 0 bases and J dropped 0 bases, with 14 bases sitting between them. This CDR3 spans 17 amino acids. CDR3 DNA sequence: TGTGCCAGCAGCCAAGACCGACGGAGACCGACTAACTATGGCTACACCTTC. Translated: CASSQDRRRPTNYGYTF.

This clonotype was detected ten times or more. CDR3 DNA sequence: TGTGCCAGCAGTCCTTTGTTCAGAAGCTACAATGAGCAGTTCTTC. Translated: CASSPLFRSYNEQFF. The chain has TRBV6-2 or TRBV6-3 and TRBJ2-1; D gene uncertain. With 5 bases removed from V and 3 bases from J, the gap between germline ends came to 14 bases. CDR3 length equals 15 residues. Germline V CDR1 and CDR2: MNHEY, SVGEGT.

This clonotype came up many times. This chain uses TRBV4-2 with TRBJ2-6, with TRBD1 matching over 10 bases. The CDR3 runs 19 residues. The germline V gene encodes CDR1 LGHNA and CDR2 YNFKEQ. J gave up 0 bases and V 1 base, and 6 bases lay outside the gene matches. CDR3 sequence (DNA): TGTGCCAGCAGCCAAGCCGGGACAGGGGTTTACTCTGGGGCCAACGTCCTGACTTTC. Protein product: CASSQAGTGVYSGANVLTF.

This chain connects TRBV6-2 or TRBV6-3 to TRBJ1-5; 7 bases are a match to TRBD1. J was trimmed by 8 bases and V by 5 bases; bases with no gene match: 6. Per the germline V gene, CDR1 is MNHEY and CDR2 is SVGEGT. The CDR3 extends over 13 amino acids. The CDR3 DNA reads TGTGCCAGCAGTCGGGACAGCCTTAAGCCCCAGCATTTT. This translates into CASSRDSLKPQHF.

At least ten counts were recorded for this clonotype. For the CDR3, the DNA is TGTGCCAGCAGTCTACCGGGACAGTGGGTCGAGCAGTACTTC. Its protein is CASSLPGQWVEQYF. The chain combines TRBV28 with TRBJ2-7; 7 nucleotides line up with TRBD1. J lost 6 bases, V lost 5 bases, and 10 bases had no gene match. The CDR3 totals 14 residues. Germline CDR1 MDHEN, CDR2 SYDVKM.

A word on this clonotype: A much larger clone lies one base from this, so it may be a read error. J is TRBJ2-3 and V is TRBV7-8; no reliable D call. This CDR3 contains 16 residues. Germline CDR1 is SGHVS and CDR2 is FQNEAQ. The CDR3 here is CASSLGGRAGTDTRYF. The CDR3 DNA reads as TGTGCCAGCAGCTTAGGTGGAAGGGCAGGCACAGATACGCGGTATTTT.

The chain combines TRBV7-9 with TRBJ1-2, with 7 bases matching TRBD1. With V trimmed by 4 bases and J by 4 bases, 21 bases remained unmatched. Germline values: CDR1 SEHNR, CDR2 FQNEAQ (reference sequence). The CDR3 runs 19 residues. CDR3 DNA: TGTGCCAGCAGCTCGACCCAGACAGGGAAAACTACTACTAGCTATGGCTACACCTTC. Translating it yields CASSSTQTGKTTTSYGYTF.

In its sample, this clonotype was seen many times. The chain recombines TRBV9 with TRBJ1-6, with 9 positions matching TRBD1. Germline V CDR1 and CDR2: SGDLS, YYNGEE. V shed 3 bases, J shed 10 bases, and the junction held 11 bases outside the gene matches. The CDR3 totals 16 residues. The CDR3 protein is CASSAQQGAPSSPLHF. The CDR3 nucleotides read TGTGCCAGCAGCGCGCAACAGGGGGCGCCGAGCTCACCCCTCCACTTT.

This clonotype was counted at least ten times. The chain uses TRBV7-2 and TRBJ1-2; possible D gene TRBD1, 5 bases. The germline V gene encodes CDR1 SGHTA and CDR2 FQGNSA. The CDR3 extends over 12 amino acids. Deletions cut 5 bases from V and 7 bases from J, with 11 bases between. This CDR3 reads CASSPAGFGYTF. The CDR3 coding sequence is TGTGCCAGCAGCCCCGCAGGGTTTGGCTACACCTTC.

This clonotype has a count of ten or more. CDR3: CASSLAGGEYNEQFF. CDR3 nucleotides: TGTGCCAGCAGCTTAGCGGGCGGGGAGTACAATGAGCAGTTCTTC. This chain connects TRBV7-2 to TRBJ2-1, with a possible D match to TRBD2 (6 bases). The germline V gene encodes CDR1 SGHTA and CDR2 FQGNSA. The CDR3 is made up of 15 amino acids. The germline V and J ends were trimmed by 0 bases and 4 bases, with 10 bases remaining between them.

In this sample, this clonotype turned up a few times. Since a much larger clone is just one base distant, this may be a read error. CDR3 in amino acids: CASSWTSGYEQYF. The CDR3 bases are TGTGCCAGCAGCTGGACTAGCGGTTACGAGCAGTACTTC. V is TRBV7-9 and J is TRBJ2-7; TRBD2 matches 10 bases. This CDR3 spans 13 amino acids. Germline values: CDR1 SEHNR, CDR2 FQNEAQ (reference sequence). V dropped 4 bases and J dropped 4; count of bases not matched to a gene: 1.

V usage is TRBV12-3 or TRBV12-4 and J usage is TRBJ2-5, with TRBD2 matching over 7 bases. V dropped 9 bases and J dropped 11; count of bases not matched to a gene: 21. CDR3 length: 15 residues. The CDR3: CASRVEGGSADEQYF. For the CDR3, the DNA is TGTGCCAGTCGAGTGGAGGGAGGGAGCGCAGATGAGCAGTACTTC.